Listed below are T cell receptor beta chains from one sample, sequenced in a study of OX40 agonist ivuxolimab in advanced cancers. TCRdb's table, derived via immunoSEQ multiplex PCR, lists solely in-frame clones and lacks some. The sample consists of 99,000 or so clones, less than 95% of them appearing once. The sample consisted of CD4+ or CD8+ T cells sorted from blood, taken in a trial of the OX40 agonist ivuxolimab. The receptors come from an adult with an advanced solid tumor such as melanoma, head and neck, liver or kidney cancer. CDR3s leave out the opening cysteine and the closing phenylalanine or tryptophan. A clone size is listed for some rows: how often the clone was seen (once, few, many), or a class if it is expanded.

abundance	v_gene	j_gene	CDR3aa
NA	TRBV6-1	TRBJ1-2	ASSPTGSGYT
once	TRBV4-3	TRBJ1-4	ASSQDQSRRSNEKLF
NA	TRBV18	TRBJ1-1	ASSPQQETNTEAF
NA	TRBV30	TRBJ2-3	AWSVRRAGFTDTQY
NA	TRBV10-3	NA	AISASRDEQY
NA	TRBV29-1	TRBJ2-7	SARGLAGVREQY
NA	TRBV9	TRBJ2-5	ASSVSSGGIQETQY
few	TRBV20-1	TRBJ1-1	SASPGGEAF
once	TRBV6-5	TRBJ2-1	ASRLTGGTYNEQF
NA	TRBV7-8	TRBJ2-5	ASSQRLAGEETQY
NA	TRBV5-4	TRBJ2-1	ASSQPGRSYNEQF